The sequence of this T cell receptor (beta chain) was determined in a study of blood T cell repertoires in COVID-19. Sequencing was performed with immunoSEQ multiplex PCR; in TCRdb, only in-frame clones are kept and a portion is missing. This table has about 360,000 clones, 70% to 90% appearing once. This CDR3 is 17 amino acids long. CDR1 is MDHEN and CDR2 is SYDVKM in the germline V gene. V gave up 6 bases and J gave up 9 bases; unmatched junction bases: 17. The sequenced sample was peripheral blood. The source of this sequence is a human donor in a cohort sampled during active COVID-19. The chain has TRBV28 and TRBJ2-7; 13 bases line up with TRBD2. In nucleotides, the CDR3 is TGTGCCAGCAGACGACTAGCGGGAGGCAGTAGGGCTAGCGGGCAGTACTTC. Protein product: CASRRLAGGSRASGQYF.